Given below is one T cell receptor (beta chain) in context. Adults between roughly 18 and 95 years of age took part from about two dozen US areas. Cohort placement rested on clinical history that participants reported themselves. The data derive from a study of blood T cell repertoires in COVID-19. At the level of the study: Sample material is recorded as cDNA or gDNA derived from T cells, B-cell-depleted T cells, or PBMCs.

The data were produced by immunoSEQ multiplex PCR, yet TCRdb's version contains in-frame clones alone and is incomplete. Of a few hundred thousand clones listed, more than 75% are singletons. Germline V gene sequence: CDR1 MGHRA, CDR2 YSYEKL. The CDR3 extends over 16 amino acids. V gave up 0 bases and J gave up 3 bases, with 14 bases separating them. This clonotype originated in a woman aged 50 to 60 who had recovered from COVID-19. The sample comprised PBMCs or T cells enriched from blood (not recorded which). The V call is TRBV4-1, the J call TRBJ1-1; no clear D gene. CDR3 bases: TGCGCCAGCAGCCAAGATCAAGCGGGTTTCTACACTGAAGCTTTCTTT. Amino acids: CASSQDQAGFYTEAFF.